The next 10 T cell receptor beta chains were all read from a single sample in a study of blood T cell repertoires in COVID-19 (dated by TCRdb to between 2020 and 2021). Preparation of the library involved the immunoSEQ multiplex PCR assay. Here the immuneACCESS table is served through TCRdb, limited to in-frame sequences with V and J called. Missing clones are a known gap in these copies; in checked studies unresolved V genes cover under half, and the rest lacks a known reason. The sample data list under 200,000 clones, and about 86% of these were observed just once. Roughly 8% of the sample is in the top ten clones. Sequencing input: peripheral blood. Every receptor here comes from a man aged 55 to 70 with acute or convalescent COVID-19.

DNA for the CDR3: TGTGCCAGCAGCTTCTGGGGCAGTGTGGCCCAGTACTTC. It translates to CASSFWGSVAQYF. The chain combines TRBV5-5 with TRBJ2-5; D perhaps matches TRBD1 (5 bases). This CDR3 contains 13 residues. CDR1 and CDR2 (germline): SGHKS, YYEKEE (reference sequence). Trimming cost V 2 bases and J 9 bases, with 14 bases left between them.

CDR3 in amino acids: CASSGQQGLNTEAFF. CDR3 nucleotides: TGTGCCAGTTCTGGACAGCAAGGTTTGAACACTGAAGCTTTCTTT. The V call is TRBV19, the J call TRBJ1-1; maybe TRBD1 (6 bases). V lost 8 bases to trimming and J lost 0 bases, with 16 bases between them. The germline gives CDR1 LNHDA, CDR2 SQIVND (reference sequence). The CDR3 spans 15 residues.

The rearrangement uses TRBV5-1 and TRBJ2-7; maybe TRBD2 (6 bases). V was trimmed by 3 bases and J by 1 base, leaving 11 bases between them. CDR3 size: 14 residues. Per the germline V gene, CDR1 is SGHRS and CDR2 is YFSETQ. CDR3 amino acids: CASSSQTSSYEQYF. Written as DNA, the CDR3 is TGCGCCAGCAGCTCTCAGACTAGTTCCTACGAGCAGTACTTC.

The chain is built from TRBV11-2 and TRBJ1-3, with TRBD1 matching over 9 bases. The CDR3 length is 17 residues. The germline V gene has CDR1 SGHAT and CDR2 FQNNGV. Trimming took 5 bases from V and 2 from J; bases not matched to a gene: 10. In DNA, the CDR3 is TGTGCCAGCAGCCAGACAGGGGGGAATAGTGCTGGAAACACCATATATTTT. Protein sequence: CASSQTGGNSAGNTIYF.

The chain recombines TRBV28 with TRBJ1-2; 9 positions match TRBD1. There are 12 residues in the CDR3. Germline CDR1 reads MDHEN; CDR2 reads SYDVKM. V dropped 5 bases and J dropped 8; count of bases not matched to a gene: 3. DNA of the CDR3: TGTGCCAGCAGTGGGGACAGGGAAGGCTACACCTTC. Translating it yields CASSGDREGYTF.

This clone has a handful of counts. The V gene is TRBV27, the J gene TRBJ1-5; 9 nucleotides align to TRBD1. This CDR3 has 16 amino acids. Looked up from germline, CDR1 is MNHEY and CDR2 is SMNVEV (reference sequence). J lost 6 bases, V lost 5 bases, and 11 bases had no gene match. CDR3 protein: CASSQNGQGRFQPQHF. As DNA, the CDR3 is TGTGCCAGCAGTCAGAATGGACAGGGGAGGTTTCAGCCCCAGCATTTT.

CDR3 amino acids: CASSTTGQDGYTF. For the CDR3, the DNA is TGTGCCAGCTCAACGACAGGTCAGGATGGCTACACCTTC. V usage is TRBV18 and J usage is TRBJ1-2, with D possibly matching TRBD1 (6 bases). Germline assignment: CDR1 KGHSH and CDR2 LQKENI. This CDR3 is built from 13 residues. Trimming cost V 5 bases and J 6 bases, with 13 bases left between them.

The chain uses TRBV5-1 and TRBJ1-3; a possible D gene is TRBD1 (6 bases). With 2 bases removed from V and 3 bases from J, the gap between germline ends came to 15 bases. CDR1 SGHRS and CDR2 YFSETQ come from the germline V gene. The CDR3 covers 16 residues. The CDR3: CASSLTTGSVGNTIYF. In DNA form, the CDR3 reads TGCGCCAGCAGCTTAACTACAGGGTCGGTTGGAAACACCATATATTTT.

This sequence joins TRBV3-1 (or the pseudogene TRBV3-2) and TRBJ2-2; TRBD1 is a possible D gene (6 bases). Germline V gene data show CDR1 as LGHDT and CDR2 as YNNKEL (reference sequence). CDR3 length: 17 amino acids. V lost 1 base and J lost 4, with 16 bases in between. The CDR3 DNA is TGTGCCAGCAGCCAAGGTCTGTTGGGGACACCCACCGGGGAGCTGTTTTTT. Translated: CASSQGLLGTPTGELFF.

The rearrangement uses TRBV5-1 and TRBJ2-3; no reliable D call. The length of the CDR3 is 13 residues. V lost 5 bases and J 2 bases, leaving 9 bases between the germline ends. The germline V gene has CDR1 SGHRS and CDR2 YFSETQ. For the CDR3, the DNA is TGCGCCAGCAGGGAGTTACCCACAGATACGCAGTATTTT. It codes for CASRELPTDTQYF.